This section outlines one T cell receptor beta chain sequence together with its context. This table comes from immunoSEQ multiplex PCR, and its TCRdb copy is limited to in-frame clones, with some not included. This sample has more than 60,000 clones; roughly nine tenths occur once, and the top ten carry around a tenth. This sample was included in a study of control samples from healthy donors and cancer patients. CDR3 size: 13 residues. The germline CDR1 and CDR2 sequences are SNHLY and FYNNEI. V was clipped by 6 bases and J by 8 bases, with 13 bases between them. This sequence was found in a woman between 50 and 59 years old with colorectal cancer. This sequence joins TRBV2 and TRBJ1-4, with TRBD1 as a possible D gene (6 bases). Sequencing was carried out using PBMCs. As DNA, the CDR3 is TGTGCCAGCAGCGACTACAGGGACGAAAAACTGTTTTTT. Its translation is CASSDYRDEKLFF.